These 21 T cell receptor beta chains were sequenced from one sample in a study of long-term antiretroviral therapy in people with HIV (dated by TCRdb to 2022 to 2024). The immunoSEQ hsTCRB v3.0 assay was used at survey level resolution to sequence the TRB variable region. TCRdb retrieved this table from immuneACCESS and kept in-frame rearrangements only. Not all clones are present; in checked studies, unresolved V genes account for under half, and no reason is known for the remainder. Here the sample has more than 15,000 clones; 81% occur a single time. The ten largest clones add up to around 10% of the sample. The sample was unsorted PBMCs, taken 0.3 years before starting antiretroviral therapy. The receptors come from a man over 45 with HIV.

This clone has just a few counts. The genes are TRBV7-2 and TRBJ1-6, with a tentative D call TRBD1 (6 bases). Per the germline V gene, CDR1 is SGHTA and CDR2 is FQGNSA. Between the trimmed V and J ends, which lost 8 bases and 6 bases, there was a span of 17 bases. CDR3 length equals 15 residues. This CDR3 is CASRRQAGGNSPLHF. CDR3 coding DNA: TGTGCCAGCCGAAGACAGGCCGGAGGTAATTCACCCCTCCACTTT.

J is TRBJ2-7 and V is TRBV6-5; possibly TRBD1 for D (6 bases). The CDR3 covers 13 residues. V lost 6 bases and J 4 bases, leaving 13 bases between the germline ends. Germline CDR1 MNHEY, CDR2 SVGAGI. For the CDR3, the DNA is TGTGCCAGCAGCCGACAGGTCGGGTACGAGCAGTACTTC. Its translation: CASSRQVGYEQYF.

This chain joins TRBV10-3 and TRBJ2-1; 14 bases are a match to TRBD2. CDR3 length: 15 residues. Germline loops: CDR1 ENHRY, CDR2 SYGVKD. Trimming cost V 4 bases and J 7 bases; bases outside gene matches: 3. The CDR3 sequence is CAISAGLAGGNEQFF. The CDR3 nucleotides read TGTGCCATCAGTGCCGGACTAGCGGGAGGAAATGAGCAGTTCTTC.

The gene calls are TRBV28 and TRBJ2-5; 8 bases agree with TRBD2. The CDR3 has 14 amino acids. CDR1 MDHEN and CDR2 SYDVKM come from the germline V gene. V lost 6 bases to trimming and J lost 6 bases; unmatched junction nucleotides: 9. The CDR3 sequence is CASRVGGAVKTQYF. The CDR3 nucleotides are TGTGCCAGCAGGGTCGGGGGGGCGGTAAAGACCCAGTACTTC.

The rearrangement uses TRBV4-3 and TRBJ2-3; TRBD2 might be the D (5 bases). CDR3 length equals 17 residues. V lost 0 bases and J lost 7, with 20 bases in between. Germline assignment: CDR1 LGHNA and CDR2 YSLEER. The CDR3 DNA sequence: TGCGCCAGCAGCCAAGAAGGGCCGGGCGGGCGCTCCCATACGCAGTATTTT. Its protein product is CASSQEGPGGRSHTQYF.

Only one count was recorded for this clone. This chain joins TRBV15 and TRBJ1-5; TRBD1 might be the D (5 bases). CDR1 LNHNV and CDR2 YYDKDF come from the germline V gene (reference sequence). V was clipped by 1 base and J by 7 bases, with 17 bases between them. The CDR3 length is 16 residues. The CDR3: CATSRGRDPLEQPQHF. The CDR3 DNA is TGTGCCACCAGCAGAGGCAGGGATCCCCTGGAACAGCCCCAGCATTTT.

The V gene is TRBV10-1, the J gene TRBJ2-7; unclear D gene. V was shortened by 0 bases and J by 5 bases, with 11 bases between the two germline ends. The CDR3 length is 14 residues. CDR1 is WNHNN and CDR2 is SYGVQD in the germline V gene (reference sequence). Written as DNA, the CDR3 is TGCGCCAGCAGTGAGTCAGCGTCGCTGCACGAGCAGTACTTC. Its protein product is CASSESASLHEQYF.

The chain uses TRBV18 and TRBJ1-1, with a weak D call TRBD1 (6 bases). V was shortened by 3 bases and J by 7 bases, with 12 bases between the two germline ends. Germline lookup yields CDR1 KGHSH and CDR2 LQKENI. The CDR3 is made up of 13 amino acids. The CDR3 spells CASSPSQGFEAFF. CDR3 nucleotide sequence: TGTGCCAGCTCACCGTCACAGGGATTTGAAGCTTTCTTT.

The chain employs TRBV18 and TRBJ1-4; D not resolved. Trimming took off 8 bases at V and 4 bases at J, with 14 bases between the two ends. The CDR3 contains 14 residues. Germline assignment: CDR1 KGHSH and CDR2 LQKENI. CDR3 sequence: CASHERSGNEKLFF. The CDR3 coding sequence is TGTGCCAGCCACGAGCGCAGTGGTAATGAAAAACTGTTTTTT.

The chain is built from TRBV4-3 and TRBJ1-2; no definite D call. CDR1 is LGHNA and CDR2 is YSLEER in the germline V gene. The ends were cut back, 0 bases at V and 3 bases at J, with 14 bases in the middle. The CDR3 contains 16 residues. CDR3 residues: CASSQDLNSYHYGYTF. The DNA of the CDR3 is TGCGCCAGCAGCCAAGATTTAAACAGCTATCACTATGGCTACACCTTC.

The CDR3 sequence: CASSREVLREDSYEQYF. DNA of the CDR3: TGTGCCAGCAGCAGAGAGGTCCTGCGGGAGGATTCCTACGAGCAGTACTTC. The V and J genes are TRBV7-9 and TRBJ2-7; 8 bases fit TRBD2. This CDR3 contains 17 residues. V shed 5 bases and J 1 base; nucleotides not matched to a gene: 13. Germline lookup yields CDR1 SEHNR and CDR2 FQNEAQ (reference sequence).

The rearrangement uses TRBV11-3 and TRBJ2-5; TRBD1 matches 7 bases. CDR1 SGHNT and CDR2 YENEEA come from the germline V gene. The J segment lost 1 base and the V segment lost 5 bases, leaving 7 bases of the junction unmatched. This CDR3 comprises 15 residues. The CDR3 bases are TGTGCCAGCAGCCCGGGACAGAGGGGCCAAGAGACCCAGTACTTC. Amino acid sequence: CASSPGQRGQETQYF.

The chain combines TRBV5-1 with TRBJ2-5, with 7 positions matching TRBD1. The J segment lost 5 bases and the V segment lost 4 bases, leaving 8 bases of the junction unmatched. This CDR3 contains 14 residues. CDR1 and CDR2 from the germline V gene are SGHRS and YFSETQ. This CDR3 reads CASSHRGSGETQYF. The CDR3 coding sequence is TGCGCCAGCAGCCACAGGGGTTCCGGGGAGACCCAGTACTTC. Drawing the rest from reference TRBV5-1 and TRBJ2-5, the complete variable domain is KAGVTQTPRYLIKTRGQQVTLSCSPISGHRSVSWYQQTPGQGLQFLFEYFSETQRNKGNFPGRFSGRQFSNSRSEMNVSTLELGDSALYLCASSHRGSGETQYFGPGTRLLVL.

The CDR3 sequence is CASTRQGWQPQHF. The DNA for the CDR3 is TGTGCCAGCACCCGACAGGGGTGGCAGCCCCAGCATTTT. J is TRBJ1-5 and V is TRBV6-1; 8 bases fit TRBD1. Germline V gene data show CDR1 as MNHNS and CDR2 as SASEGT. The CDR3 has 13 residues. V was pared by 7 bases and J by 7 bases, with 6 bases of the junction left unmatched.

The V call is TRBV7-2, the J call TRBJ1-3; D is unclear. Trimming shortened V by 0 bases and J by 0 bases, and 9 bases separated the two germline ends. Germline CDR1 and CDR2: SGHTA and FQGNSA. CDR3 length: 16 residues. CDR3 in amino acids: CASSLAGRHSGNTIYF. The CDR3 nucleotides read TGTGCCAGCAGCTTAGCGGGCCGGCACTCTGGAAACACCATATATTTT.

The gene calls are TRBV11-2 and TRBJ1-1; D is perhaps TRBD1 (5 bases). CDR1 and CDR2 (germline): SGHAT, FQNNGV. Trimming pared 5 bases from V and 0 bases from J, leaving 10 bases between. CDR3 length equals 14 residues. CDR3 residues: CASSKTDMNTEAFF. The CDR3 bases are TGTGCCAGCAGCAAGACAGACATGAACACTGAAGCTTTCTTT.

This clone was counted between two and nine times. This chain joins TRBV6-1 and TRBJ1-2, with 7 bases lining up with TRBD1. Germline-derived CDR1 and CDR2 are MNHNS and SASEGT. V lost 7 bases and J lost 10; bases outside the gene matches: 12. The CDR3 spans 13 residues. The CDR3 reads CASKAGTEASYTF. The CDR3 nucleotides are TGTGCCAGCAAAGCGGGGACAGAAGCTTCCTACACCTTC.

The chain uses TRBV5-6 and TRBJ1-2, with D hard to call. V lost 4 bases and J lost 0, with 19 bases in between. Germline CDR1 reads SGHDT; CDR2 reads YYEEEE. The CDR3 has 17 residues. CDR3 sequence (DNA): TGTGCCAGCAGCCAAGGGTTTGGGGAGCCCTCTAACTATGGCTACACCTTC. This gives the protein CASSQGFGEPSNYGYTF.

This clone qualifies as medium-sized. The chain is built from TRBV5-6 and TRBJ2-7; D possibly corresponds to TRBD2 (5 bases). This CDR3 is 13 amino acids long. The V gene lost 0 bases and the J gene lost 5 bases, with 9 bases spanning the gap. Germline lookup yields CDR1 SGHDT and CDR2 YYEEEE. CDR3: CASSLAVGDEQYF. CDR3 DNA: TGTGCCAGCAGCTTGGCCGTCGGGGACGAGCAGTACTTC.

On this clone: Compared with germline, one end of the junction differs, possibly owing to a read error. This sample also contains other DNA sequences that code for the same CDR3. V and J are TRBV7-9 and TRBJ1-6, with D unresolved. The germline V gene has CDR1 SEHNR and CDR2 FQNEAQ (reference sequence). CDR3 length: 15 residues. The CDR3 nucleotides are TGCGCCAGCAGCTTAGGACCGCCCTATAATTCACCCCTCCACTTT. Amino acid sequence: CASSLGPPYNSPLHF.

This rearrangement joins TRBV5-1 to TRBJ1-3; D is undetermined. From germline, CDR1 is SGHRS and CDR2 YFSETQ. V was clipped by 2 bases and J by 2 bases, with 5 bases between them. The CDR3 loop spans 13 amino acids. The CDR3 DNA follows: TGCGCCAGCAGCTTCCGGGCTGGAAACACCATATATTTT. Translation gives CASSFRAGNTIYF.